A single sample gave rise to the 17 T cell receptor beta chains below, sequenced in a study of cytomegalovirus exposure and HLA in healthy donors. The PCR made use of 60 Vbeta and 13 Jbeta primers. Some clones are missing from TCRdb's copy, which holds only in-frame ones; the method was immunoSEQ multiplex PCR. The repertoire consists of 90,000 to 100,000 clones, with around 80% occurring once and the leading ten covering 1.4% to 1.5%. The sequencing input was PBMCs. These receptors all come from a man between 35 and 55 years old in good health and CMV-seronegative.

In this sample, this clone turned up once. V gene TRBV30 combines with J gene TRBJ1-3, with TRBD1 identical over 11 bases. CDR1 GTSNPN and CDR2 SVGIG come from the germline V gene (reference sequence). The junction had 4 bases not matched to a gene; V was cut back by 3 bases and J by 0 bases. CDR3 length equals 16 residues. Written as DNA, the CDR3 is TGTGCCTGGAGGGACAGGGGGCGTCGCTCTGGAAACACCATATATTTT. Encoded protein: CAWRDRGRRSGNTIYF.

The chain employs TRBV6-6 and TRBJ2-7, with D possibly being TRBD1 (7 bases). CDR3 length equals 15 residues. Germline V gene data show CDR1 as MNHNY and CDR2 as SVGAGI (reference sequence). V lost 5 bases and J lost 3, with 17 bases in between. CDR3 region: CASSPPGGGHYEQYF. The CDR3 DNA reads as TGTGCCAGCAGTCCCCCCGGAGGGGGCCACTACGAGCAGTACTTC.

The rearrangement joins TRBV2 to TRBJ2-6; 10 bases map to TRBD1. The germline gives CDR1 SNHLY, CDR2 FYNNEI. Trimming removed 6 bases from V and 4 bases from J; junction bases left unmatched: 9. The CDR3 is made up of 17 amino acids. The CDR3 region is CASRSDRGLHGANVLTF. In nucleotides, the CDR3 is TGTGCCAGCAGGAGCGACAGGGGGCTTCACGGGGCCAACGTCCTGACTTTC.

J is TRBJ2-1 and V is TRBV29-1; D perhaps matches TRBD2 (6 bases). V was trimmed by 7 bases and J by 7 bases, leaving 17 bases between them. This CDR3 region has 13 residues. Per the germline V gene, CDR1 is SQVTM and CDR2 is ANQGSEA. The CDR3 bases are TGCAGCGCCCGGGGCGGAGGAGGGAATGAGCAGTTCTTC. Amino acids: CSARGGGGNEQFF.

V gene TRBV13 combines with J gene TRBJ2-1; 11 bases map to TRBD2. Germline CDR1 reads PRHDT; CDR2 reads FYEKMQ (reference sequence). The length of the CDR3 is 16 residues. J lost 3 bases, V lost 5 bases, and 6 bases had no gene match. The chain's CDR3 is CASSPLAGGYYNEQFF. As DNA, the CDR3 is TGTGCCAGCAGCCCGCTAGCGGGGGGATACTACAATGAGCAGTTCTTC.

The chain is built from TRBV11-2 and TRBJ2-7; 8 bases fit TRBD2. J was trimmed by 8 bases and V by 5 bases; bases with no gene match: 8. Germline V CDR1 and CDR2: SGHAT, FQNNGV. The CDR3 contains 13 residues. The CDR3 DNA reads as TGTGCCAGCAGCCCCCCGGGACTAGAAAAGCAGTACTTC. Translation: CASSPPGLEKQYF.

This clone was seen more than once but under ten times. This sequence joins TRBV15 and TRBJ1-4; 7 positions match TRBD1. J gave up 4 bases and V 8 bases, and 4 bases lay outside the gene matches. Germline CDR1 reads LNHNV; CDR2 reads YYDKDF (reference sequence). CDR3 length equals 13 residues. DNA of the CDR3: TGTGCCACCCGACAGGGCGGTAATGAAAAACTGTTTTTT. It encodes CATRQGGNEKLFF.

To note about this clone: Germline and junction disagree at one end, which may indicate a read error. The rearrangement uses TRBV5-8 and TRBJ2-7; maybe TRBD1 (5 bases). CDR1 is SGHTS and CDR2 is YDEGEE in the germline V gene. The CDR3 has 12 residues. The CDR3 coding sequence is TGTGCCAGCAGCTTCGGGTGGGGCGAGCGGTACTTC. Amino acids: CASSFGWGERYF.

The rearrangement links TRBV5-4 to TRBJ1-4, with TRBD1 as a possible D gene (5 bases). V lost 0 bases to trimming and J lost 8 bases, with 17 bases between them. The CDR3 extends over 16 amino acids. Per germline, CDR1 SGHNT and CDR2 YYREEE (reference sequence). CDR3 bases: TGTGCCAGCAGCTTGGGGGGGAGGGGTTCTCGGGAAAAACTGTTTTTT. Translation: CASSLGGRGSREKLFF.

V usage is TRBV28 and J usage is TRBJ1-6; D unclear. Trimming removed 3 bases from V and 11 bases from J, with 8 bases in between. This CDR3 spans 12 amino acids. CDR1 MDHEN and CDR2 SYDVKM come from the germline V gene. The CDR3 DNA sequence: TGTGCCAGCAGTTTGCGGGAAACACCCCTCCACTTT. Its translation: CASSLRETPLHF.

The chain couples TRBV4-3 to TRBJ1-5, with D unresolved. Germline-derived CDR1 and CDR2 are LGHNA and YSLEER. The V end lost 5 bases, the J end lost 5 bases, and 16 bases lay between the germline ends. The CDR3 covers 15 residues. The CDR3 DNA follows: TGCGCCAGCAGCTCTCGAAGATCGAGGGATCAGCCCCAGCATTTT. This encodes CASSSRRSRDQPQHF.

The chain has TRBV7-9 and TRBJ2-5, with TRBD2 identical over 8 bases. With 5 bases clipped from V and 4 bases from J, the junction kept 3 bases outside the gene matches. Germline CDR1 SEHNR, CDR2 FQNEAQ (reference sequence). This CDR3 spans 13 amino acids. CDR3 nucleotides: TGTGCCAGCAGCCGGGGGGGCCGAGAGACCCAGTACTTC. Amino acids: CASSRGGRETQYF. Complete variable domain (other parts from reference TRBV7-9 and TRBJ2-5): DTGVSQNPRHKITKRGQNVTFRCDPISEHNRLYWYRQTLGQGPEFLTYFQNEAQLEKSRLLSDRFSAERPKGSFSTLEIQRTEQGDSAMYLCASSRGGRETQYFGPGTRLLVL.

This chain uses TRBV27 with TRBJ1-1; D is possibly TRBD1 (6 bases). Trimming shortened V by 5 bases and J by 0 bases, and 10 bases separated the two germline ends. Germline CDR1 MNHEY, CDR2 SMNVEV (reference sequence). CDR3 size: 14 residues. The CDR3 DNA follows: TGTGCCAGCAGTCACGGACAGTTGAACACTGAAGCTTTCTTT. The encoded protein is CASSHGQLNTEAFF.

The chain uses TRBV7-2 and TRBJ1-3, with TRBD1 matching over 8 bases. CDR3 size: 15 residues. V lost 1 base and J lost 2; bases outside the gene matches: 1. Germline-derived CDR1 and CDR2 are SGHTA and FQGNSA. CDR3 in amino acids: CASSLVGQAGNTIYF. Here the CDR3 DNA reads TGTGCCAGCAGCTTAGTGGGACAGGCTGGAAACACCATATATTTT.

This chain links TRBV6-1 with TRBJ1-1; TRBD1 is a possible D gene (6 bases). The ends were cut back, 0 bases at V and 4 bases at J, with 9 bases in the middle. The CDR3 consists of 14 residues. Germline assignment: CDR1 MNHNS and CDR2 SASEGT. The CDR3 reads CASSEATGITEAFF. In DNA form, the CDR3 reads TGTGCCAGCAGTGAAGCAACAGGGATCACTGAAGCTTTCTTT.

This clone was detected only once. The chain carries TRBV5-4 and TRBJ2-6; 8 bases line up with TRBD2. The CDR3 has 20 residues. The V gene's germline CDR1 is SGHNT and CDR2 YYREEE (reference sequence). After removal of 4 bases from V and 2 bases from J, the junction contained 17 bases not matched to a gene. The CDR3 DNA reads TGTGCCAGCAGCCCCCGGGCGGGAGGAATAGGCTTGGCTGGGGCCAACGTCCTGACTTTC. Protein product: CASSPRAGGIGLAGANVLTF. Drawing the rest from reference TRBV5-4 and TRBJ2-6, the complete variable domain is ETGVTQSPTHLIKTRGQQVTLRCSSQSGHNTVSWYQQALGQGPQFIFQYYREEENGRGNFPPRFSGLQFPNYSSELNVNALELDDSALYLCASSPRAGGIGLAGANVLTFGAGSRLTVL.

The V call is TRBV19, the J call TRBJ1-5; 10 bases align to TRBD1. The trim removed 2 bases at V and 4 bases at J, leaving 2 bases unmatched. Germline loops: CDR1 LNHDA, CDR2 SQIVND (reference sequence). The CDR3 sequence is 15 residues long. CDR3 in amino acids: CASSITGQGNQPQHF. The DNA of the CDR3 is TGTGCCAGTAGTATAACGGGACAGGGGAATCAGCCCCAGCATTTT.